This T cell receptor (beta chain) was recorded in a study of identical twins. Study findings and constraints: There was more out-of-frame TCR alpha sharing in monozygotic twins than models estimated. Conclusions relied on cross-sectional statistical analysis, not following the same donors.

About this clonotype: Its cognate antigen is unknown.

In every case, the donor was a healthy Caucasian. Unique molecular identifiers were present on the cDNA, which also gained a universal primer site by template switching. TCRdb re-called the 5' RACE reads with MiXCR, one entry per CDR3 protein. Here the sample spans around 490,000 distinct CDR3 sequences, nearly 15% being singletons. The same specimen was also included in a second study, on yellow fever vaccine responses in identical twins.

The sequence derives from a young woman in good health. The sequenced material came from CD4+ T cells sorted from blood.

In nucleotides, the CDR3 is TGTGCCAGCAGCTTAGACAGGGGGCCGTATAGCAATCAGCCCCAGCATTTT. Amino acid sequence: CASSLDRGPYSNQPQHF. This chain connects TRBV11-2 to TRBJ1-5; 8 bases are a match to TRBD1. The CDR3 has 17 amino acids. With V trimmed by 0 bases and J by 0 bases, 4 bases remained unmatched. Germline CDR1 SGHAT, CDR2 FQNNGV.